This TCR beta chain originates from a study of OX40 agonist ivuxolimab in advanced cancers. About the study: The dose-escalation cohort had hepatocellular carcinoma, melanoma, renal cell or head and neck cancer. Participants, 65% to 85% male, averaged 60 years of age, ranging from about 23 to 90. There were three patients with partial responses, one having hepatocellular carcinoma and two cutaneous melanoma.

Patients were ruled out by autoimmune disease history or systemic immunosuppression. This CDR3 is built from 15 residues. Germline V gene data show CDR1 as SQVTM and CDR2 as ANQGSEA. V lost 4 bases, J lost 5 bases, and 20 bases lay in between. The repertoire was sequenced with immunoSEQ multiplex PCR; TCRdb's copy has only in-frame clones and lacks some. The sample records roughly 70,000 clones, 86% being singletons. The material was CD4+ or CD8+ T cells sorted from blood, obtained in a trial of the OX40 agonist ivuxolimab. The chain joins TRBV29-1 to TRBJ2-5; maybe TRBD1 (5 bases). This sequence was found in an adult with an advanced solid tumor such as melanoma, head and neck, liver or kidney cancer. Here the CDR3 reads CSVGQTPGVFETQYF. CDR3 DNA: TGCAGCGTTGGACAGACCCCCGGCGTATTCGAGACCCAGTACTTC.